These 17 T cell receptor beta chains were sequenced from one sample in a study of tumor-infiltrating lymphocytes in primary liver carcinoma (TCRdb year 2017). Without any cell sorting, total RNA and DNA were extracted together from approximately 22-30 mg of bulk tissue using the AllPrep DNA/RNA mini kit. Reads for this sample came from an Illumina HiSeq 2500. Starting from about 500 ng total RNA, TCRbeta-specific cDNA was produced by reverse transcription with a constant-region primer and ProtoScript II reverse transcriptase. Three nested multiplex PCR rounds, following a slightly modified ARM-PCR procedure, were used to build the TCRbeta libraries. Multiplex TRBV1-TRBV30 forward primers and a Cbeta reverse primer were used in the first two PCR rounds, each of which was run for approximately 11 cycles. The public reads were reanalyzed by TCRdb: fastp trimming at Q25, MiXCR alignment, in-frame beta chains only. Every distinct CDR3 protein forms one entry, paired with its most common genes and DNA. This sample comprises approximately 79,000 distinct CDR3 sequences, 60% to 75% of them detected only once. About 30% of the sample is in the top ten clones.

Sequenced: liver tumor tissue from sampling region 4. Taken with the paper, the label for cell subset or site translates to: tumor region T4, right-lateral pole. These receptors were taken from a man between 40 and 49 years old with primary liver carcinoma and hepatitis B virus infection.

This clonotype was recorded many times. V is TRBV6-1 and J is TRBJ1-6; weak D call: TRBD1 (5 bases). The CDR3 loop spans 14 amino acids. V dropped 2 bases and J dropped 9 bases, with 11 bases sitting between them. From germline, CDR1 is MNHNS and CDR2 SASEGT. In nucleotides, the CDR3 is TGTGCCAGCAGTGAACGCCAGGGAGCTTCACCCCTCCACTTT. As protein: CASSERQGASPLHF.

Note on this clonotype: A read error may account for a junction end that differs from germline. The CDR3 DNA follows: TGTGCCAGCAGTTTTGTCCCGCCGGACGATCAGTACTTC. It encodes CASSFVPPDDQYF. V and J are TRBV27 and TRBJ2-7; D unclear. Germline-derived CDR1 and CDR2 are MNHEY and SMNVEV (reference sequence). This CDR3 contains 13 residues.

A single count supports this clonotype. A read error may account for a junction end that differs from germline. J is TRBJ1-2 and V is TRBV6-6; TRBD1 might be the D (5 bases). Germline CDR1 and CDR2: MNHNY and SVGAGI (reference sequence). This CDR3 comprises 14 residues. The CDR3 protein is CTSSSRQSNYGYTF. The DNA for the CDR3 is TGTACCAGCAGTTCGCGACAGTCTAACTATGGCTACACCTTC.

With regard to this clonotype: This may stem from a read error, because a much larger clone lies one nucleotide away. This chain uses TRBV4-1 with TRBJ1-5; the D gene is possibly TRBD1 (5 bases). V was trimmed by 1 base and J by 10 bases, leaving 17 bases between them. Germline lookup yields CDR1 MGHRA and CDR2 YSYEKL. CDR3 size: 15 residues. CDR3 region: CASSQGVGGGNPQHF. The CDR3 coding sequence is TGCGCCAGCAGCCAAGGGGTGGGGGGGGGTAATCCCCAGCATTTT.

This sequence joins TRBV6-1 and TRBJ2-3, with 13 bases aligning to TRBD2. The V segment lost 9 bases and the J segment 4 bases; nucleotides outside the gene matches: 4. Per germline, CDR1 MNHNS and CDR2 SASEGT. This CDR3 is built from 14 residues. The CDR3: CARLLAGGADTQYF. The CDR3 DNA reads TGTGCCAGGCTACTAGCGGGAGGGGCAGATACGCAGTATTTT.

This clonotype has a count of ten or more. This rearrangement joins TRBV10-3 to TRBJ1-6, with D unresolved. The V end lost 3 bases, the J end lost 5 bases, and 11 bases lay between the germline ends. Per the germline V gene, CDR1 is ENHRY and CDR2 is SYGVKD. The CDR3 sequence is 15 residues long. The CDR3 region is CAISDVDLNNSPLHF. CDR3 bases: TGTGCCATCAGTGACGTGGACCTAAATAATTCACCCCTCCACTTT.

Many counts were recorded for this clonotype. This chain joins TRBV28 and TRBJ2-1; TRBD2 matches 11 bases. CDR3 length: 15 residues. The germline V gene has CDR1 MDHEN and CDR2 SYDVKM. J gave up 6 bases and V 4 bases, and 5 bases lay outside the gene matches. CDR3 DNA: TGTGCCAGCAGTTCCCGCCTAGCGGGAGGCAATGAGCAGTTCTTC. The encoded protein is CASSSRLAGGNEQFF.

Points on this clonotype: Its ends do not fully match the called genes, so a read error is possible. J is TRBJ1-2 and V is TRBV4-1; the D is unclear. CDR1 and CDR2 (germline): MGHRA, YSYEKL. The CDR3 is 13 amino acids. The DNA for the CDR3 is TGCGTCAGCAACCAAGATAAGGGTTCGGGCTACACCTTC. This sequence encodes CVSNQDKGSGYTF.

This clonotype is medium-sized. V gene TRBV14 combines with J gene TRBJ2-1, with D tentatively TRBD2 (6 bases). Germline-derived CDR1 and CDR2 are SGHDN and FVKESK. The CDR3 is made up of 13 amino acids. V lost 6 bases and J lost 8, with 14 bases in between. CDR3 in amino acids: CASSPGTRDEQFF. As DNA, the CDR3 is TGTGCCAGCAGTCCCGGGACTCGGGATGAGCAGTTCTTC.

CDR3 sequence: CSSSYRGQGSTSSYNSPLHF. As DNA, the CDR3 is TGTAGCAGCAGTTACAGGGGACAGGGTTCCACGTCCTCCTATAATTCACCCCTCCACTTT. The chain carries TRBV6-5 and TRBJ1-6; TRBD1 agrees at 9 bases. This CDR3 has 20 residues. Germline assignment: CDR1 MNHEY and CDR2 SVGAGI.

On this clonotype itself: The junction and the germline gene differ at one end; a read error may be behind it. This chain uses TRBV10-1 with TRBJ2-1, with D perhaps TRBD1 (5 bases). The germline CDR1 and CDR2 sequences are WNHNN and SYGVQD (reference sequence). This CDR3 is built from 13 residues. The CDR3 DNA reads as TGCGTCAGCAGTGGGCAGGGCTACAATGAGCAGTTCTTC. It yields the protein CVSSGQGYNEQFF.

The genes are TRBV4-1 and TRBJ1-2, with no clear D. This CDR3 is 15 amino acids long. V was trimmed by 7 bases and J by 11 bases, leaving 26 bases between them. Per germline, CDR1 MGHRA and CDR2 YSYEKL. CDR3 sequence: CASIQSYPQNYGYTF. The CDR3 bases are TGCGCCAGCATCCAGAGCTATCCCCAAAACTACGGTTACACCTTC.

With regard to this clonotype: Just one base apart from a much larger clone, this may be a read error. V gene TRBV28 combines with J gene TRBJ2-3, with D tentatively TRBD1 (6 bases). The V end was cut by 10 bases, the J end by 6 bases, with 14 bases between. Germline V gives CDR1 MDHEN, CDR2 SYDVKM. The CDR3 contains 12 residues. The CDR3 bases are TGTGCCAACAGCACAGGGCCGGATACGCAGTATTTT. Translation gives CANSTGPDTQYF.

The chain links TRBV7-2 to TRBJ2-5; TRBD2 is a possible D gene (7 bases). Germline CDR1 SGHTA, CDR2 FQGNSA. This CDR3 spans 16 amino acids. Trimming took off 5 bases at V and 0 bases at J, with 16 bases between the two ends. CDR3 coding DNA: TGTGCCAGCAGCCCAGTAGGGGGGGGAAACCAAGAGACCCAGTACTTC. It codes for CASSPVGGGNQETQYF.

This clonotype has more than one count but fewer than ten. The germline gene is not matched at one end of the junction; a read error may be the cause. The rearrangement uses TRBV29-1 and TRBJ2-7; TRBD1 matches at 7 bases. CDR3 length: 14 residues. CDR1 is SQVTM, CDR2 ANQGSEA, per germline. CDR3 amino acids: CSVIGAGGLYEQYF. The CDR3 DNA is TGTAGCGTGATCGGGGCAGGGGGTTTGTACGAGCAGTACTTC.

In regard to this clonotype: Mismatch with germline at one junction end may stem from a read error. The genes are TRBV11-2 and TRBJ2-5; tentative D call: TRBD2 (6 bases). Germline V lookup: CDR1 SGHAT, CDR2 FQNNGV. The CDR3 has 12 amino acids. The CDR3 nucleotides read TGTGCTAGCGGCTTAATGGGAGACACCCAGTGCTTC. It specifies CASGLMGDTQCF. The full variable domain, with the rest looked up from reference TRBV11-2 and TRBJ2-5, is EAGVAQSPRYKIIEKRQSVAFWCNPISGHATLYWYQQILGQGPKLLIQFQNNGVVDDSQLPKDRFSAERLKGVDSTLKIQPAKLEDSAVYLCASGLMGDTQCFGPGTRLLVL.

This clonotype was counted ten times or more. The CDR3 spells CASSIMAGAYTGELFF. CDR3 nucleotides: TGTGCCAGTAGTATCATGGCAGGGGCCTACACCGGGGAGCTGTTTTTT. The V call is TRBV19, the J call TRBJ2-2; weak D call: TRBD1 (6 bases). Trimming took off 3 bases at V and 3 bases at J, with 14 bases between the two ends. Germline V gene sequence: CDR1 LNHDA, CDR2 SQIVND (reference sequence). This CDR3 is built from 16 residues.